This T cell receptor beta chain was sequenced for a study of blood T cell repertoires in COVID-19 (dated by TCRdb to 2020 to 2021). Regarding the complete study: Samples covering the acute and convalescent phases of COVID-19 were provided by collaborators in the United States, Italy and Spain. Subjects who had been exposed to COVID-19, were actively infected with it, or had recovered from it provided the deeply sampled blood TCRbeta repertoires that made up the dataset. A freely available public database, intended as a resource for researchers studying the immune response to SARS-CoV-2, is where the repertoires were released. Nearly every sample came with metadata listing a de-identified subject ID, COVID-19 status, age in years and sex. The material from the prospective study consisted of cDNA or gDNA derived from T cells, B-cell-depleted T cells, or PBMCs. The samples were drawn from two sources: the first 160 participants of the ongoing ImmuneRACE study, and fewer than 1,500 subjects contributed by 6 global collaborators. Where HLA class I and class II types were available, the types were taken from metadata supplied by the sample provider, not from assay-based typing. General study outcomes and caveats: Clinical and demographic metadata were provided uncurated, with the amount varying by source and participant.

Participants in the prospective study were aged roughly 18 to 89 years, lived in over 20 United States geographic areas, and enrolled through a virtual design. In the prospective study, participants were assigned to cohorts based on the clinical history participants reported in a screening survey and a study questionnaire. Recovered participants in ImmuneRACE Cohort 3 were defined by two consecutive negative NP/OP PCR tests, clearance by a healthcare professional, or resolution of symptoms. In the prospective study, whole blood, serum and a nasopharyngeal or oropharyngeal swab were collected from each participant by mobile phlebotomists. Participants in the prospective study had the option to provide additional blood draws and questionnaires over a 2-month period. Before DNA extraction, prospective study blood samples were shipped either frozen or at room temperature. This clone was recorded once. The antigen this receptor binds is unknown. Base qualities were left out, and no much larger clone turns up one base away.

The CDR3 goes from the cysteine to the phenylalanine over 17 residues. The retained sequence is limited to the CDR3, 51 bases, with the frame set at the first base. For this chain, trimming is 4 bases at the V end and 1 base at the J end, and the number of junction bases without a gene match is 9. Reading the germline V gene (reference sequence) gives CDR1 LGHDT and CDR2 YNNKEL. The immunoSEQ Assay, a bias-controlled multiplex PCR, was used to amplify TCRbeta CDR3 regions from genomic DNA. In the original analysis: Nucleated cell counts per sample were estimated from amplification of reference gene primers within the assay. Sequence reads were collapsed and filtered to measure the absolute abundance of every unique TCRbeta CDR3 rearrangement. For each sample, productive Simpson clonality was calculated as the square root of Simpson's diversity index over productive rearrangements. Imported from immuneACCESS, the table was reduced by TCRdb to in-frame sequences with V and J called. These copies leave out some clones; in studies compared against another copy, an unresolved V gene accounts for under half, and the cause of the remainder is not known. The DNA was the basis for D and trimming; V, J and clone size are from that table. Here the sample has 200,000 to 250,000 clones; about 80% occur a single time. Approximately 1.8% of the sample rests with the top ten.

Material: PBMCs or T cells enriched from blood (not recorded which). The source is a man between 60 and 75 years old who had recovered from COVID-19. The chain uses TRBV3-1 (or the pseudogene TRBV3-2) and TRBJ1-1, with 10 junctional bases fitting TRBD1. The DNA sequence follows: TGTGCCAGCAGCCCCACCGACAGGGGGCTGAGGAACACTGAAGCTTTCTTT. Translated, it gives CASSPTDRGLRNTEAFF.